This TCR beta chain was profiled in a study of blood T cell repertoires in COVID-19. For the study at large: The study drew acute and convalescent COVID-19 samples from the United States, Italy and Spain. T cells, B-cell-depleted T cells, or PBMCs supplied cDNA or gDNA.

Only one count was recorded for this clone. With 3 bases removed from V and 3 bases from J, the gap between germline ends came to 10 bases. Germline values: CDR1 SGHRS, CDR2 YFSETQ. CDR3 length equals 13 residues. TCRdb's table, derived via immunoSEQ multiplex PCR, lists solely in-frame clones and lacks some. The sample has approximately 300,000 clones; around 86% are singletons. This sequence joins TRBV5-1 and TRBJ2-7; possible D gene TRBD1, 6 bases. This sequence originates from a middle-aged man with active or convalescent COVID-19. Sequenced input: peripheral blood. The CDR3 DNA is TGCGCCAGCAGCTCAATGACAGGCTACGAGCAGTACTTC. Translation: CASSSMTGYEQYF. The variable domain in full, completed from reference TRBV5-1 and TRBJ2-7, reads KAGVTQTPRYLIKTRGQQVTLSCSPISGHRSVSWYQQTPGQGLQFLFEYFSETQRNKGNFPGRFSGRQFSNSRSEMNVSTLELGDSALYLCASSSMTGYEQYFGPGTRLTVT.